This TCR beta chain stems from a study of blood T cell repertoires in COVID-19. Study context: Acute-phase and convalescent COVID-19 samples originated in the United States, Italy and Spain.

This clone was recorded only once. The CDR3 is made up of 14 amino acids. Germline CDR1 and CDR2: MNHNY and SVGAGI (reference sequence). V was clipped by 6 bases and J by 3 bases, with 12 bases between them. Per the original data handling: Nucleated cell number was recorded as an estimate derived from reference gene primer amplification. Only in-frame clones appear in the TCRdb table, and some are missing; sequencing was by immunoSEQ multiplex PCR. The D gene and trimming were derived from the DNA, and the V and J assignments and clone size from that table. The table has more than 95,000 clones, 85% seen once; the top ten hold roughly 4%.

The sequence came from a man aged 50 or older with acute or convalescent COVID-19. The sequenced sample was peripheral blood. The chain combines TRBV6-6 with TRBJ1-3; the D gene is possibly TRBD1 (5 bases). The DNA for the CDR3 is TGTGCCAGCAGCCGCGGGACGGATGGAAACACCATATATTTT. It is translated as CASSRGTDGNTIYF.